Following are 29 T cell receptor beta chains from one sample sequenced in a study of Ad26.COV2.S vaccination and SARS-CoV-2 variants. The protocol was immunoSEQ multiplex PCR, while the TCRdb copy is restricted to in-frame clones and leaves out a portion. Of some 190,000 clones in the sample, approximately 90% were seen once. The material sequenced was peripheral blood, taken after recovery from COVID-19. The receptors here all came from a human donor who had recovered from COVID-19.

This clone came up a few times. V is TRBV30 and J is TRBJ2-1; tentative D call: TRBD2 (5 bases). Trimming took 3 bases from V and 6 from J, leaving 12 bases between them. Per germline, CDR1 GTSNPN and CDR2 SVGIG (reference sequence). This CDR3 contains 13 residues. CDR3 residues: CAWRASPGNEQFF. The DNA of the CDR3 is TGTGCCTGGAGGGCTAGCCCCGGCAATGAGCAGTTCTTC.

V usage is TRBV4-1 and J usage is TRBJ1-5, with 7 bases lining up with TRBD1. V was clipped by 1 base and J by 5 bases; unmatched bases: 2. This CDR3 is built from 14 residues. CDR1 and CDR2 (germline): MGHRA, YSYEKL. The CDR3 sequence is CASSQGGGHQPQHF. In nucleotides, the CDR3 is TGCGCCAGCAGCCAAGGAGGGGGCCATCAGCCCCAGCATTTT.

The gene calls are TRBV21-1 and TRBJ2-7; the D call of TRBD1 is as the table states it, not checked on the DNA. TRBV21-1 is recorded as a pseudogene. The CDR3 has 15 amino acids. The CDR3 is CASSKKDRDCHEQYF. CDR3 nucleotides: TGTGCCAGCAGCAAAAAGGACAGGGATTGCCACGAGCAGTACTTC.

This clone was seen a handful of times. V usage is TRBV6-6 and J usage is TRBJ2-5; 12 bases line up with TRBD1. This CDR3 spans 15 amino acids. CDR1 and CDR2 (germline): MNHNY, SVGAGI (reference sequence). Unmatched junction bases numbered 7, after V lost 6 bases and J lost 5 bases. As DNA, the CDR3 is TGTGCCAGCAGCCACCGGGACAGGGGGCAGGAGACCCAGTACTTC. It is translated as CASSHRDRGQETQYF.

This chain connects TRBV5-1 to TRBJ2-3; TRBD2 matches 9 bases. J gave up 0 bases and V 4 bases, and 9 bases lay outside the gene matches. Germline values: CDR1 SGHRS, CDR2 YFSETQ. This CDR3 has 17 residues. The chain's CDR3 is CASSPRVTSGSTDTQYF. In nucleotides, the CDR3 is TGCGCCAGCAGCCCACGGGTCACTAGCGGGAGCACAGATACGCAGTATTTT.

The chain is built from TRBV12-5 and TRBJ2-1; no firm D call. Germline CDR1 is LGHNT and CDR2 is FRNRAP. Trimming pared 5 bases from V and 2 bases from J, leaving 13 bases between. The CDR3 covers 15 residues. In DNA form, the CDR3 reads TGTGCTAGTGGTCCCCCGTCTTTGCCCTACAATGAGCAGTTCTTC. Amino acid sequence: CASGPPSLPYNEQFF.

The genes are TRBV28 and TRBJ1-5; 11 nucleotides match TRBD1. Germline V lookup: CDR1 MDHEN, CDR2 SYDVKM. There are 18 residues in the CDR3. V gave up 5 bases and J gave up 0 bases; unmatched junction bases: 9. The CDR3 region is CASSPGDRGAYSNQPQHF. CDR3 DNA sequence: TGTGCCAGCAGTCCCGGGGACAGGGGGGCCTATAGCAATCAGCCCCAGCATTTT. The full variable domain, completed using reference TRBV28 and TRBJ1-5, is DVKVTQSSRYLVKRTGEKVFLECVQDMDHENMFWYRQDPGLGLRLIYFSYDVKMKEKGDIPEGYSVSREKKERFSLILESASTNQTSMYLCASSPGDRGAYSNQPQHFGDGTRLSIL.

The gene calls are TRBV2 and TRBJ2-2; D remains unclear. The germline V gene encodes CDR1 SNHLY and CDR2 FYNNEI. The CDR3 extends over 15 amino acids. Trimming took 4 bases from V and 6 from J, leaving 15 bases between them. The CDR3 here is CASSVAKARAGELFF. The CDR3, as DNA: TGTGCCAGCAGTGTCGCGAAAGCCCGGGCCGGGGAGCTGTTTTTT.

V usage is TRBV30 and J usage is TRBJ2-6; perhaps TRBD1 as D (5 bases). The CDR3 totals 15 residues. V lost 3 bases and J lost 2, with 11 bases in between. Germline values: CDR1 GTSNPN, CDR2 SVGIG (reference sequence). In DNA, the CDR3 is TGTGCCTGGAGCAGGGTAGGGCCTGGGGCCAACGTCCTGACTTTC. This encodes CAWSRVGPGANVLTF.

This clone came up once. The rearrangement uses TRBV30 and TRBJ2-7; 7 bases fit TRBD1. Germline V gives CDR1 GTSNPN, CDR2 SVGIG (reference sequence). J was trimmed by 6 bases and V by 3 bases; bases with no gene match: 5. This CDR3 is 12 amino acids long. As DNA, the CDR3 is TGTGCCTGGAGCCCGACAGGGACCGAGCAGTACTTC. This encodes CAWSPTGTEQYF.

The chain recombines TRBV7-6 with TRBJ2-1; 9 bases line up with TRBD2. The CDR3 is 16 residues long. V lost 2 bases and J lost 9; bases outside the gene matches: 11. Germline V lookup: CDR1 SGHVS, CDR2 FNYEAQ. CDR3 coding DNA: TGTGCCAGCAGCTTATTAGGCGGGAGGGCCTCAGGTGAGCAGTTCTTC. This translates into CASSLLGGRASGEQFF.

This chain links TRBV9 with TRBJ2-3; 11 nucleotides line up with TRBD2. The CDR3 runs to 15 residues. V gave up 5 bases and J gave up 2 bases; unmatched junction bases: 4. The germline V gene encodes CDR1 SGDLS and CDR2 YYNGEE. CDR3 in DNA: TGTGCCAGCAGTCCTAGCGGGGGGCCCACAGATACGCAGTATTTT. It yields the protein CASSPSGGPTDTQYF.

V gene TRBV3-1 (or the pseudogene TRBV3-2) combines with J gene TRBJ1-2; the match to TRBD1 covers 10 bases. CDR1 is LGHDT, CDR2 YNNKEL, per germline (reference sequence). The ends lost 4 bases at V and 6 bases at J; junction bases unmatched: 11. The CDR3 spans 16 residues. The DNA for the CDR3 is TGTGCCAGCAGCCTTTACTTGGGGACAGGGGTCCATGGCTACACCTTC. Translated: CASSLYLGTGVHGYTF.

CDR3 nucleotide sequence: TGTGCCAGCAGCCCTGATGGGGGCGCCCAAGAGACCCAGTACTTC. Protein sequence: CASSPDGGAQETQYF. The chain is built from TRBV7-9 and TRBJ2-5; perhaps TRBD1 as D (6 bases). Trimming cost V 5 bases and J 1 base, with 14 bases left between them. The CDR3 runs 15 residues. Germline-derived CDR1 and CDR2 are SEHNR and FQNEAQ (reference sequence).

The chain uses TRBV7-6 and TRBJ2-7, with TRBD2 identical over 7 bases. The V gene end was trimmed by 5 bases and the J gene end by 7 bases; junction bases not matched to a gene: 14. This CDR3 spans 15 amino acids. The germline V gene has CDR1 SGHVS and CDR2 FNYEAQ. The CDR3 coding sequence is TGTGCCAGCAGCCTGACGGGGGGTAGTAGTGGAGAGCAGTACTTC. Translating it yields CASSLTGGSSGEQYF.

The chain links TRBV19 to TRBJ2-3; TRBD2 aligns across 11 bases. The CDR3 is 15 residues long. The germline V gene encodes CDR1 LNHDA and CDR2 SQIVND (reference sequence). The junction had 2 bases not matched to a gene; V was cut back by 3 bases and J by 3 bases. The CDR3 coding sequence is TGTGCCAGTAGTATTCTAGCGGGGGGAACAGATACGCAGTATTTT. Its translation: CASSILAGGTDTQYF.

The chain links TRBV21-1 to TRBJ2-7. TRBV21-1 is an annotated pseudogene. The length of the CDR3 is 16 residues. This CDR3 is CASSKEGGRVIYEQYF. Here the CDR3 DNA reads TGTGCCAGCAGCAAAGAGGGGGGACGGGTGATCTACGAGCAGTACTTC.

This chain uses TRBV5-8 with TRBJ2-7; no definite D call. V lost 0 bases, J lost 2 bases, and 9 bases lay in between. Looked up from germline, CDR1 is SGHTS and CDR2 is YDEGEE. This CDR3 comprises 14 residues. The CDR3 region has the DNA TGTGCCAGCAGCTTGGGCGGTGCTACCTACGAGCAGTACTTC. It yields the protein CASSLGGATYEQYF.

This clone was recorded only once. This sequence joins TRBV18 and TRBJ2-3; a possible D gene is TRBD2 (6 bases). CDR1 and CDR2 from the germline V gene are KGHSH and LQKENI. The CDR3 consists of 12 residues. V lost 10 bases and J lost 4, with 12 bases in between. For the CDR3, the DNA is TGTGCCACGCGGGGCGAGGCAGATACGCAGTATTTT. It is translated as CATRGEADTQYF.

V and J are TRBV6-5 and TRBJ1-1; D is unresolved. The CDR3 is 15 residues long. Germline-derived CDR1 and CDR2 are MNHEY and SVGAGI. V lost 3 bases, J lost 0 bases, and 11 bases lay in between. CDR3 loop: CASSYKPNMNTEAFF. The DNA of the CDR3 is TGTGCCAGCAGTTATAAACCGAACATGAACACTGAAGCTTTCTTT.

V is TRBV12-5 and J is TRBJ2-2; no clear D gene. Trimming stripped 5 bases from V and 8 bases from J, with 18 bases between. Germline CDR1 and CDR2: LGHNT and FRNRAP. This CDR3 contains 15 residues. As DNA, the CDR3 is TGTGCTAGTGGTCCGCCCGAAGGCTTACTGGGGGAGCTGTTTTTT. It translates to CASGPPEGLLGELFF.

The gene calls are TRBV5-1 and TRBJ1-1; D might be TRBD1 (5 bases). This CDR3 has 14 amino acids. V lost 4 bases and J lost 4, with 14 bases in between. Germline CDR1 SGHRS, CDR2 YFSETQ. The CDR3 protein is CASSPEGWGTEAFF. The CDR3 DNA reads TGCGCCAGCAGCCCCGAGGGGTGGGGCACTGAAGCTTTCTTT.

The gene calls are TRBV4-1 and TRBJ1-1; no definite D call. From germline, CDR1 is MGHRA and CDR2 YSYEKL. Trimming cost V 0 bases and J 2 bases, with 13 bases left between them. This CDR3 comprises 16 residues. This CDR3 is CASSQEHRGANTEAFF. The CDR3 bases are TGCGCCAGCAGCCAAGAGCACCGAGGCGCTAACACTGAAGCTTTCTTT.

The CDR3 DNA reads as TGTGCCAGCAGCATCCGGGGGGGTAGCACAGATACGCAGTATTTT. Its translation is CASSIRGGSTDTQYF. V usage is TRBV28 and J usage is TRBJ2-3; 8 bases fit TRBD2. This CDR3 is built from 15 residues. Per germline, CDR1 MDHEN and CDR2 SYDVKM. V gave up 6 bases and J gave up 0 bases; unmatched junction bases: 5.

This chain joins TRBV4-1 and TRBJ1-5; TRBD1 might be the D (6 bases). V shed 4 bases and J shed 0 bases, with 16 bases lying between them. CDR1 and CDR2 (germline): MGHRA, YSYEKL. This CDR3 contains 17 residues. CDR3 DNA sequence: TGCGCCAGCAGCCCCAGGACAGTGTTCGATAGCAATCAGCCCCAGCATTTT. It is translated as CASSPRTVFDSNQPQHF.

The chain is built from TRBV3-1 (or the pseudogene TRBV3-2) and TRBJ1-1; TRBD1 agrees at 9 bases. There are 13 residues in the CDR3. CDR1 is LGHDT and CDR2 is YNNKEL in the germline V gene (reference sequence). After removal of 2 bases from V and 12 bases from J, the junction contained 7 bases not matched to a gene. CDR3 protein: CASSQLGTGQTFF. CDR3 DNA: TGTGCCAGCAGCCAACTCGGGACAGGGCAAACTTTCTTT.

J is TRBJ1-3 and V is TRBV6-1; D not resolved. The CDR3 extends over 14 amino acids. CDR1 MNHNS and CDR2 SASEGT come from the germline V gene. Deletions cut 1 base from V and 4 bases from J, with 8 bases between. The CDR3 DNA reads TGTGCCAGCAGTGAAGTGGCAGGAGGAAACACCATATATTTT. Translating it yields CASSEVAGGNTIYF.

The CDR3 region is CASSEASTGVVSPLHF. Written as DNA, the CDR3 is TGTGCCAGCAGTGAGGCATCGACAGGGGTGGTTTCACCCCTCCACTTT. The chain combines TRBV6-1 with TRBJ1-6; 8 nucleotides align to TRBD1. This CDR3 is 16 amino acids long. Trimming took 3 bases from V and 9 from J; bases not matched to a gene: 10. Germline V CDR1 and CDR2: MNHNS, SASEGT.

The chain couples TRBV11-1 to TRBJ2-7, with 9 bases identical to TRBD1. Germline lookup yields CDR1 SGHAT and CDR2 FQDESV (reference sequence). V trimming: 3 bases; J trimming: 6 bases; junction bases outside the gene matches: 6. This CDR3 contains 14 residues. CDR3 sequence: CASSLGTGNREQYF. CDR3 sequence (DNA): TGTGCCAGCAGCTTGGGGACAGGGAACCGCGAGCAGTACTTC.